The 25 T cell receptor beta chains presented below share a single source sample, sequenced in a study of beta chain features in type 1 diabetes. Expressed TCRB transcripts were sequenced after all isolated RNA was converted to cDNA. The data were produced by immunoSEQ multiplex PCR, yet TCRdb's version contains in-frame clones alone and is incomplete. Of 300,000 to 400,000 clones in the sample, around 10% are singletons; the top ten hold approximately 0.6%. No cognate antigen is known for these TCRs. Findings and caveats of the study: People with Type 1 diabetes carried modestly yet significantly shorter TCRB CDR3s in all four CD4+ subsets.

Sequences were obtained from central memory CD4+ T cells from blood. The receptors come from a man aged 25-45 years with type 1 diabetes.

The chain joins TRBV7-9 to TRBJ1-1, with a tentative D call TRBD1 (5 bases). V dropped 7 bases and J dropped 4 bases, with 22 bases sitting between them. From germline, CDR1 is SEHNR and CDR2 FQNEAQ (reference sequence). The CDR3 has 16 residues. The CDR3 spells CASTTSGGRGATEAFF. For the CDR3, the DNA is TGTGCCAGCACAACCTCTGGGGGGAGAGGGGCCACTGAAGCTTTCTTT. Drawing the rest from reference TRBV7-9 and TRBJ1-1, the complete variable domain is DTGVSQNPRHKITKRGQNVTFRCDPISEHNRLYWYRQTLGQGPEFLTYFQNEAQLEKSRLLSDRFSAERPKGSFSTLEIQRTEQGDSAMYLCASTTSGGRGATEAFFGQGTRLTVV.

This clone came up a few times. This chain joins TRBV4-1 and TRBJ2-1; a possible D gene is TRBD2 (5 bases). The length of the CDR3 is 17 residues. Per the germline V gene, CDR1 is MGHRA and CDR2 is YSYEKL. Deletions cut 0 bases from V and 10 bases from J, with 22 bases between. The CDR3 coding sequence is TGCGCCAGCAGCCAAGAAATGGCTAGCTCACTAATCGGGGAGCAGTTCTTC. Its translation: CASSQEMASSLIGEQFF.

This clone was counted many times. This chain uses TRBV29-1 with TRBJ2-1; 10 bases fit TRBD2. Germline loops: CDR1 SQVTM, CDR2 ANQGSEA. Losses at the gene ends were 3 bases for V and 9 bases for J; bases not matched to a gene: 5. CDR3 length equals 13 residues. CDR3 DNA: TGCAGCGTTGACTGGGGGACTAGCGCTGAGCAGTTCTTC. Protein product: CSVDWGTSAEQFF.

This clone was seen a handful of times. The chain carries TRBV2 and TRBJ2-2; no reliable D call. Trimming took off 2 bases at V and 1 base at J, with 5 bases between the two ends. There are 14 residues in the CDR3. Germline CDR1 is SNHLY and CDR2 is FYNNEI. CDR3 sequence reads: CASSERGNTGELFF. CDR3 DNA sequence: TGTGCCAGCAGTGAAAGAGGGAACACCGGGGAGCTGTTTTTT.

The V and J genes are TRBV11-3 and TRBJ1-2; a weak D match, TRBD1 (5 bases). V gave up 1 base and J gave up 6 bases, with 15 bases separating them. The CDR3 runs 15 residues. Germline CDR1 reads SGHNT; CDR2 reads YENEEA. CDR3 region: CASSLGTGPTNGYTF. The DNA of the CDR3 is TGTGCCAGCAGCTTAGGGACGGGACCCACTAATGGCTACACCTTC.

This clone occurred a few times. This CDR3 is also generated by other DNA sequences in the sample. The gene calls are TRBV6-5 and TRBJ2-1; D gene unclear. V lost 0 bases to trimming and J lost 4 bases, with 7 bases between them. There are 14 residues in the CDR3. CDR1 and CDR2 from the germline V gene are MNHEY and SVGAGI. CDR3 nucleotide sequence: TGTGCCAGCAGTTACTCAAGGGTATACAATGAGCAGTTCTTC. Translating gives CASSYSRVYNEQFF.

This clone turned up a few times. J is TRBJ1-1 and V is TRBV11-3; D is possibly TRBD1 (6 bases). V was clipped by 5 bases and J by 4 bases, with 17 bases between them. Germline values: CDR1 SGHNT, CDR2 YENEEA. The CDR3 extends over 15 amino acids. CDR3 amino acids: CASSKEGDSGTEAFF. The CDR3 bases are TGTGCCAGCAGCAAGGAGGGGGATTCAGGCACTGAAGCTTTCTTT.

The chain employs TRBV6-6 and TRBJ2-3; D might be TRBD2 (7 bases). The V gene lost 6 bases and the J gene lost 0 bases, with 16 bases spanning the gap. The germline V gene has CDR1 MNHNY and CDR2 SVGAGI (reference sequence). This CDR3 has 16 amino acids. The CDR3 is CASSPRAGTSTDTQYF. DNA of the CDR3: TGTGCCAGCAGCCCTCGAGCGGGGACAAGCACAGATACGCAGTATTTT.

This clone has a count of ten or more. The chain employs TRBV5-1 and TRBJ2-1; D ambiguous. The germline V and J ends were trimmed by 1 base and 6 bases, with 8 bases remaining between them. CDR1 is SGHRS, CDR2 YFSETQ, per germline. The CDR3 is made up of 13 amino acids. The CDR3 sequence: CASSLSHLNEQFF. The CDR3, as DNA: TGCGCCAGCAGCTTGAGTCACCTCAATGAGCAGTTCTTC.

This clone was detected a few times. The chain employs TRBV4-1 and TRBJ1-4; possible D gene TRBD1, 6 bases. Germline CDR1 reads MGHRA; CDR2 reads YSYEKL. Trimming cost V 6 bases and J 8 bases, with 19 bases left between them. The CDR3 spans 15 residues. DNA of the CDR3: TGCGCCAGCAGTCGCCGACAGGACGAATTGGAAAAACTGTTTTTT. Translated, it gives CASSRRQDELEKLFF.

The chain recombines TRBV19 with TRBJ1-4, with D perhaps matching TRBD1 (5 bases). Germline-derived CDR1 and CDR2 are LNHDA and SQIVND (reference sequence). V was shortened by 5 bases and J by 8 bases, with 9 bases between the two germline ends. The CDR3 spans 12 residues. CDR3 loop: CASSPRTEKLFF. The CDR3 DNA sequence: TGTGCCAGTAGTCCCAGGACAGAAAAACTGTTTTTT.

V and J are TRBV19 and TRBJ1-2; D is ambiguous. The CDR3 spans 14 residues. The germline V gene encodes CDR1 LNHDA and CDR2 SQIVND (reference sequence). V lost 0 bases, J lost 5 bases, and 10 bases lay in between. CDR3 sequence reads: CASSIEGASYGYTF. CDR3 sequence (DNA): TGTGCCAGTAGTATAGAGGGAGCTTCGTATGGCTACACCTTC.

This clone appeared many times. The CDR3 protein is CASSFPGTGAGELFF. The CDR3 DNA reads TGTGCCAGCAGTTTTCCCGGGACAGGGGCCGGGGAGCTGTTTTTT. The V and J genes are TRBV28 and TRBJ2-2; 10 bases fit TRBD1. Germline-derived CDR1 and CDR2 are MDHEN and SYDVKM. The CDR3 length is 15 residues. V lost 3 bases to trimming and J lost 6 bases; unmatched junction nucleotides: 4.

The sample holds a few counts of this clone. The junction does not match germline at one end; this may be a read error. The gene calls are TRBV11-2 and TRBJ2-7, with TRBD1 matching over 7 bases. The CDR3 runs 13 residues. Germline values: CDR1 SGHAT, CDR2 FQNNGV. As DNA, the CDR3 is TGCGCCAGCAGCCTTGGCAGGGGGTCCGAGCAGTACTTC. It specifies CASSLGRGSEQYF.

This clone has a handful of counts. This rearrangement joins TRBV2 to TRBJ2-7; 7 bases map to TRBD1. This CDR3 has 12 amino acids. Germline CDR1 reads SNHLY; CDR2 reads FYNNEI. V lost 8 bases and J lost 6; bases outside the gene matches: 7. The CDR3 here is CASDRVGGEQYF. CDR3 bases: TGTGCCAGCGACAGGGTTGGGGGCGAGCAGTACTTC.

The chain joins TRBV7-2 to TRBJ2-7; 11 bases agree with TRBD2. CDR1 is SGHTA and CDR2 is FQGNSA in the germline V gene. The CDR3 runs to 14 residues. J was trimmed by 7 bases and V by 5 bases; bases with no gene match: 7. Here the CDR3 reads CASSPGLAVGEQYF. In DNA form, the CDR3 reads TGTGCCAGCAGCCCGGGACTAGCGGTCGGGGAGCAGTACTTC.

CDR3 nucleotide sequence: TGTGCCAGCAGCTTAGCGGAGGTAGCGGTGTACGAGCAGTACTTC. Translated, it gives CASSLAEVAVYEQYF. The rearrangement joins TRBV11-1 to TRBJ2-7, with D perhaps matching TRBD2 (6 bases). The CDR3 is made up of 15 amino acids. Germline V CDR1 and CDR2: SGHAT, FQDESV (reference sequence). The V end lost 0 bases, the J end lost 4 bases, and 13 bases lay between the germline ends.

The chain's CDR3 is CAWSSYSGANVLTF. The CDR3 region has the DNA TGTGCCTGGAGTAGCTACTCTGGGGCCAACGTCCTGACTTTC. The chain carries TRBV30 and TRBJ2-6; D unresolved. This CDR3 spans 14 amino acids. Trimming stripped 2 bases from V and 0 bases from J, with 5 bases between. Germline lookup yields CDR1 GTSNPN and CDR2 SVGIG (reference sequence). Full variable domain (remainder filled in from reference TRBV30 and TRBJ2-6): SQTIHQWPATLVQPVGSPLSLECTVEGTSNPNLYWYRQAAGRGLQLLFYSVGIGQISSEVPQNLSASRPQDRQFILSSKKLLLSDSGFYLCAWSSYSGANVLTFGAGSRLTVL.

The chain uses TRBV2 and TRBJ2-6; TRBD1 might be the D (5 bases). Germline assignment: CDR1 SNHLY and CDR2 FYNNEI. Trimming shortened V by 4 bases and J by 4 bases, and 11 bases separated the two germline ends. This CDR3 has 15 amino acids. In nucleotides, the CDR3 is TGTGCCAGCAGTGCTGACAGATCCGGGGCCAACGTCCTGACTTTC. This encodes CASSADRSGANVLTF.

This CDR3 reads CASSPGLAGGPLDTQYF. The DNA for the CDR3 is TGTGCCAGCTCACCAGGACTAGCGGGAGGCCCCCTGGATACGCAGTATTTT. V and J are TRBV18 and TRBJ2-3; 14 nucleotides agree with TRBD2. The CDR3 has 17 amino acids. V was pared by 2 bases and J by 6 bases, with 7 bases of the junction left unmatched. Per germline, CDR1 KGHSH and CDR2 LQKENI. The variable domain in full, with the rest retrieved from reference TRBV18 and TRBJ2-3, is NAGVMQNPRHLVRRRGQEARLRCSPMKGHSHVYWYRQLPEEGLKFMVYLQKENIIDESGMPKERFSAEFPKEGPSILRIQQVVRGDSAAYFCASSPGLAGGPLDTQYFGPGTRLTVL.

The chain recombines TRBV7-2 with TRBJ2-1; D perhaps matches TRBD1 (6 bases). The CDR3 runs to 14 residues. Per the germline V gene, CDR1 is SGHTA and CDR2 is FQGNSA. Trimming took off 4 bases at V and 1 base at J, with 8 bases between the two ends. CDR3 coding DNA: TGTGCCAGCAGCTCTACAGGGTCCTACAATGAGCAGTTCTTC. Translation: CASSSTGSYNEQFF.

In its sample, this clone was seen a few times. V and J are TRBV7-6 and TRBJ1-5; D uncertain. CDR3 length: 13 residues. V was cut by 0 bases and J by 6 bases, with 6 bases left in between. The germline CDR1 and CDR2 sequences are SGHVS and FNYEAQ. The CDR3 loop reads CASSLAARQPQHF. The CDR3 nucleotides read TGTGCCAGCAGCTTAGCGGCACGTCAGCCCCAGCATTTT.

The J gene is TRBJ2-5, the V gene TRBV5-1; 10 nucleotides line up with TRBD1. Germline CDR1 SGHRS, CDR2 YFSETQ. This CDR3 is 17 amino acids long. The V and J ends lost 0 bases and 5 bases, in that order; junction bases with no gene match: 10. The CDR3 DNA is TGCGCCAGCAGCTTGGCCGGAGGACAGGGGGTTTCGGAGACCCAGTACTTC. This encodes CASSLAGGQGVSETQYF.

This clone was detected only a few times. The genes are TRBV19 and TRBJ2-7, with D possibly being TRBD2 (5 bases). The CDR3 length is 11 residues. CDR1 and CDR2 (germline): LNHDA, SQIVND (reference sequence). Between the trimmed V and J ends, which lost 3 bases and 9 bases, there was a span of 9 bases. The DNA for the CDR3 is TGTGCCAGTAGTATTCGGGAAGTGCAGTACTTC. Translated: CASSIREVQYF.

This clone was seen repeatedly, ten times or more. The chain employs TRBV28 and TRBJ2-7; 9 bases line up with TRBD1. Germline trimming cut 5 bases from V and 3 bases from J; bases unmatched to any gene: 5. In germline, CDR1 is MDHEN, CDR2 SYDVKM. The CDR3 length is 14 residues. The CDR3 bases are TGTGCCAGCAGTGCTCCGGGACAGGGCTACGAGCAGTACTTC. Translation: CASSAPGQGYEQYF.